The following is a T cell receptor beta chain sequence with its context. Its antigen is undetermined. The CDR3 consists of 17 residues. Germline V CDR1 and CDR2: LGHNA, YNFKEQ. Between the trimmed V and J ends, which lost 5 bases and 0 bases, there was a span of 20 bases. Clones were read by immunoSEQ multiplex PCR, and TCRdb kept only the in-frame ones, dropping some. The sample lists some 52,000 clones; 86% were seen once. These data come from a study of T cells in localized non-small cell lung cancer. Overall study results and limits: Appearances in adjacent lung were noted for a median about 60 of the top 100 tumor clones. Tumor samples were not multi-region, leaving intratumor heterogeneity unexcluded. Uninvolved adjacent lung showed higher T cell clonality than tumor.

This TCR derives from a male donor at least 60 years old with stage III squamous cell lung carcinoma. This chain uses TRBV4-2 with TRBJ2-7, with D unclear. The source was peripheral blood, collected before any cancer treatment. The CDR3 DNA sequence: TGTGCCAGCAGCTCCCCGTCGGGCAGGATAAGCTCCTACGAGCAGTACTTC. It translates to CASSSPSGRISSYEQYF.